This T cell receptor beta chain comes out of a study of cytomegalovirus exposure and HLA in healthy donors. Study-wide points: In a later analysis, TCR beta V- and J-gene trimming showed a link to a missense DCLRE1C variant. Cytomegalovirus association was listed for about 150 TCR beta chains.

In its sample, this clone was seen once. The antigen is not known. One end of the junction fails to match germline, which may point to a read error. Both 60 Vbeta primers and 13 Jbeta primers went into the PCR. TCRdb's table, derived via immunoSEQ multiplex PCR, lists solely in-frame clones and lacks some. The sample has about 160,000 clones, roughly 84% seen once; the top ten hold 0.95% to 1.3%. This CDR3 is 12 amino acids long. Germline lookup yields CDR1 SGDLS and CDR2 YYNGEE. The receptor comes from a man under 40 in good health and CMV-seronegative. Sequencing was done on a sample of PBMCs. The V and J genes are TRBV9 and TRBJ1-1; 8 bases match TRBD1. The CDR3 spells CASSGTGMEVFF. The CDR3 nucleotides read TGTGCCAGCAGCGGGACAGGGATGGAAGTTTTCTTT.